A single sample is the source of the 26 T cell receptor beta chains below, sequenced in a study of shared clonotypes between healthy human individuals. Assay used: immunoSEQ multiplex PCR; TCRdb lists only in-frame clones, some missing. This table has about 480,000 clones, roughly 78% appearing once. Material for sequencing was PBMCs. The receptor source for this set is a woman aged 40 to 50 in good health. Some clones in this sample may be carry-over from other donors' samples.

This clone appeared a single time. The chain links TRBV4-3 to TRBJ2-7; D possibly uses TRBD1 or TRBD2 (5 bases each). V was shortened by 0 bases and J by 0 bases, with 12 bases between the two germline ends. CDR1 is LGHNA, CDR2 YSLEER, per germline. CDR3 size: 16 residues. CDR3 in amino acids: CASSQDWGRNSYEQYF. CDR3 bases: TGCGCCAGCAGCCAAGATTGGGGACGCAACTCCTACGAGCAGTACTTC.

The V gene is TRBV6-1, the J gene TRBJ2-2; tentative D call: TRBD1 (6 bases). The V and J ends lost 1 base and 5 bases respectively, with 14 bases between them. The CDR3 runs to 16 residues. Looked up from germline, CDR1 is MNHNS and CDR2 is SASEGT. The CDR3 here is CASSEVLGQGTGELFF. The CDR3 nucleotides are TGTGCCAGCAGTGAAGTCTTAGGGCAGGGGACCGGGGAGCTGTTTTTT.

This chain connects TRBV2 to TRBJ2-1; maybe TRBD2 (6 bases). CDR1 is SNHLY, CDR2 FYNNEI, per germline. Trimming cost V 6 bases and J 11 bases, with 11 bases left between them. This CDR3 spans 11 amino acids. The CDR3 spells CASRSGLKQFF. CDR3 coding DNA: TGTGCCAGCAGAAGCGGGTTAAAGCAGTTCTTC.

Of note for this clone: Different DNA sequences within this sample yield the same CDR3. The V and J genes are TRBV27 and TRBJ2-1, with 11 bases that match TRBD2. CDR1 and CDR2 (germline): MNHEY, SMNVEV (reference sequence). V was pared by 3 bases and J by 5 bases, with 0 bases of the junction left unmatched. The CDR3 spans 14 residues. The CDR3 DNA reads as TGTGCCAGCAGTTTGGGACTAGCGGACAATGAGCAGTTCTTC. Translating gives CASSLGLADNEQFF.

The rearrangement uses TRBV27 and TRBJ2-2; 7 bases agree with TRBD1. Trimming took 1 base from V and 2 from J; bases not matched to a gene: 7. CDR3 length: 17 residues. Germline V gene data show CDR1 as MNHEY and CDR2 as SMNVEV (reference sequence). The CDR3: CASSLWTGTANTGELFF. In DNA form, the CDR3 reads TGTGCCAGCAGTTTATGGACCGGGACAGCAAACACCGGGGAGCTGTTTTTT.

The CDR3 DNA sequence: TGTGCCAGCAGCGTAGGGCACCTGAACAGGAACTCTGGAAACACCATATATTTT. It translates to CASSVGHLNRNSGNTIYF. The V and J genes are TRBV9 and TRBJ1-3, with a possible D match to TRBD1 (5 bases). Germline V gene data show CDR1 as SGDLS and CDR2 as YYNGEE. V was trimmed by 0 bases and J by 0 bases, leaving 16 bases between them. The CDR3 is 18 amino acids.

The chain carries TRBV5-4 and TRBJ2-3; possibly TRBD2 for D (5 bases). This CDR3 is 13 amino acids long. Germline CDR1 reads SGHNT; CDR2 reads YYREEE (reference sequence). Trimming shortened V by 4 bases and J by 3 bases, and 9 bases separated the two germline ends. CDR3 in amino acids: CASSMWETDTQYF. In nucleotides, the CDR3 is TGTGCCAGCAGCATGTGGGAGACAGATACGCAGTATTTT.

The chain couples TRBV28 to TRBJ1-1; 7 bases match TRBD1. CDR3 length: 11 amino acids. CDR1 and CDR2 from the germline V gene are MDHEN and SYDVKM. After removal of 10 bases from V and 14 bases from J, the junction contained 13 bases not matched to a gene. In DNA form, the CDR3 reads TGTGCCACCAACTACCAGGGGGGCTACTTCTTT. Amino acids: CATNYQGGYFF.

The V and J genes are TRBV5-8 and TRBJ2-5; 7 bases fit TRBD1. The CDR3 spans 13 residues. V trimming: 4 bases; J trimming: 5 bases; junction bases outside the gene matches: 5. The germline V gene has CDR1 SGHTS and CDR2 YDEGEE. CDR3 sequence reads: CASSLDRWETQYF. Here the CDR3 DNA reads TGTGCCAGCAGCCTGGACAGGTGGGAGACCCAGTACTTC.

The count of this clone is one. The rearrangement links TRBV9 to TRBJ2-3; D unclear. The CDR3 consists of 15 residues. Trimming took off 1 base at V and 2 bases at J, with 11 bases between the two ends. Germline lookup yields CDR1 SGDLS and CDR2 YYNGEE. CDR3 region: CASSVTRLPTDTQYF. CDR3 DNA: TGTGCCAGCAGCGTAACTCGACTCCCCACAGATACGCAGTATTTT.

The J gene is TRBJ2-5, the V gene TRBV15; possibly TRBD1 or TRBD2 for D (5 bases each). V lost 7 bases and J lost 2, with 11 bases in between. The CDR3 totals 13 residues. CDR1 is LNHNV and CDR2 is YYDKDF in the germline V gene (reference sequence). CDR3 protein: CATTRWGQETQYF. CDR3 in DNA: TGTGCCACCACTCGATGGGGGCAAGAGACCCAGTACTTC.

This clone appeared a single time. The genes are TRBV2 and TRBJ2-7, with TRBD1 identical over 10 bases. This CDR3 spans 14 amino acids. Trimming at V came to 6 bases and at J to 1 base, leaving 3 bases not matched to a gene. The germline CDR1 and CDR2 sequences are SNHLY and FYNNEI. CDR3 bases: TGTGCCAGCAGCCGGGACAGGGGATCCTACGAGCAGTACTTC. It specifies CASSRDRGSYEQYF.

In regard to this clone: Other DNA sequences of this sample code for an identical CDR3. V gene TRBV28 combines with J gene TRBJ2-3; TRBD1 matches 7 bases. Losses at the gene ends were 5 bases for V and 2 bases for J; bases not matched to a gene: 4. Germline V gene data show CDR1 as MDHEN and CDR2 as SYDVKM. The CDR3 is 14 amino acids. This CDR3 is CASSTRGSTDTQYF. The CDR3 nucleotides are TGTGCCAGCAGTACCAGGGGGTCCACAGATACGCAGTATTTT.

This chain links TRBV11-2 with TRBJ2-7; the D gene is possibly TRBD2 (6 bases). Germline V lookup: CDR1 SGHAT, CDR2 FQNNGV. Trimming pared 2 bases from V and 4 bases from J, leaving 12 bases between. This CDR3 has 14 residues. In nucleotides, the CDR3 is TGTGCCAGCAGCTTAATGCTAGCGACTTACGAGCAGTACTTC. Its translation is CASSLMLATYEQYF.

This chain joins TRBV28 and TRBJ1-2; D is uncertain. The germline V and J ends were trimmed by 10 bases and 5 bases, with 17 bases remaining between them. Germline loops: CDR1 MDHEN, CDR2 SYDVKM. The CDR3 totals 13 residues. The chain's CDR3 is CATERPDFYGYTF. The CDR3 DNA sequence: TGTGCCACCGAGAGACCCGACTTTTATGGCTACACCTTC.

This clone has just a few counts. The genes are TRBV27 and TRBJ2-2, with 14 nucleotides matching TRBD2. The V and J ends lost 8 bases and 8 bases, in that order; junction bases with no gene match: 7. Per the germline V gene, CDR1 is MNHEY and CDR2 is SMNVEV (reference sequence). The length of the CDR3 is 15 residues. Written as DNA, the CDR3 is TGTGCCAGCTCGGGACTAGCGGGAGCTAGAGGGGAGCTGTTTTTT. Translating gives CASSGLAGARGELFF.

This chain uses TRBV28 with TRBJ1-1, with D uncertain. V lost 7 bases, J lost 1 base, and 19 bases lay in between. This CDR3 contains 16 residues. CDR1 MDHEN and CDR2 SYDVKM come from the germline V gene. In DNA form, the CDR3 reads TGTGCCAGCACCTCCGGTTCCGGGGTCCCGAACACTGAAGCTTTCTTT. Translating gives CASTSGSGVPNTEAFF.

The rearrangement joins TRBV19 to TRBJ2-5; D is unclear. V lost 4 bases to trimming and J lost 2 bases, with 14 bases between them. The CDR3 consists of 15 residues. The V gene's germline CDR1 is LNHDA and CDR2 SQIVND (reference sequence). CDR3 nucleotide sequence: TGTGCCAGTAGTACTTATTCCACGAGGCAAGAGACCCAGTACTTC. Translation: CASSTYSTRQETQYF. The full variable domain, its missing parts supplied by reference TRBV19 and TRBJ2-5, is DGGITQSPKYLFRKEGQNVTLSCEQNLNHDAMYWYRQDPGQGLRLIYYSQIVNDFQKGDIAEGYSVSREKKESFPLTVTSAQKNPTAFYLCASSTYSTRQETQYFGPGTRLLVL.

The chain employs TRBV28 and TRBJ2-1; D is unresolved. Germline V gene data show CDR1 as MDHEN and CDR2 as SYDVKM. CDR3 length: 15 amino acids. Trimming left V 1 base short and J 4 bases short, with 11 bases between. In DNA, the CDR3 is TGTGCCAGCAGTTTATTAGCCCTTCGGTACAATGAGCAGTTCTTC. Encoded protein: CASSLLALRYNEQFF.

This rearrangement joins TRBV29-1 to TRBJ2-7; TRBD2 agrees at 9 bases. CDR1 is SQVTM, CDR2 ANQGSEA, per germline. The CDR3 contains 16 residues. Losses at the gene ends were 4 bases for V and 4 bases for J; bases not matched to a gene: 14. CDR3 in amino acids: CSVGVWGSGSSYEQYF. CDR3 nucleotides: TGCAGCGTTGGAGTCTGGGGTAGCGGGAGTTCTTACGAGCAGTACTTC.

This clone has ten or more counts. The gene calls are TRBV28 and TRBJ2-5; 11 bases line up with TRBD2. CDR1 and CDR2 (germline): MDHEN, SYDVKM. The CDR3 contains 19 residues. V was clipped by 3 bases and J by 1 base; unmatched bases: 13. The DNA for the CDR3 is TGTGCCAGCAGTTTCTCCCGGACTAGCGGGCTTAAGATCCAAGAGACCCAGTACTTC. Its translation: CASSFSRTSGLKIQETQYF.

The chain recombines TRBV10-1 with TRBJ2-1; TRBD2 matches at 9 bases. The CDR3 is 16 amino acids. Germline V gene sequence: CDR1 WNHNN, CDR2 SYGVQD (reference sequence). With 8 bases clipped from V and 3 bases from J, the junction kept 11 bases outside the gene matches. CDR3 in amino acids: CASGRLAELFYNEQFF. CDR3 in DNA: TGCGCCAGCGGGAGACTAGCGGAACTCTTCTACAATGAGCAGTTCTTC.

This CDR3 reads CASSPRGLAGLYNEQFF. The CDR3 DNA sequence: TGTGCCAGCAGCCCCCGGGGACTAGCGGGATTGTACAATGAGCAGTTCTTC. The rearrangement joins TRBV7-9 to TRBJ2-1; 13 bases align to TRBD2. The length of the CDR3 is 17 residues. V shed 5 bases, J shed 4 bases, and the junction held 8 bases outside the gene matches. Germline lookup yields CDR1 SEHNR and CDR2 FQNEAQ (reference sequence).

The chain combines TRBV19 with TRBJ2-2, with D unresolved. The germline V gene encodes CDR1 LNHDA and CDR2 SQIVND (reference sequence). Trimming shortened V by 1 base and J by 4 bases, and 4 bases separated the two germline ends. The CDR3 length is 13 residues. CDR3: CASSIGGTGELFF. For the CDR3, the DNA is TGTGCCAGTAGTATAGGGGGCACCGGGGAGCTGTTTTTT.

The chain joins TRBV29-1 to TRBJ2-7, with 7 bases matching TRBD2. This CDR3 is built from 12 residues. The V segment lost 4 bases and the J segment 2 bases; nucleotides outside the gene matches: 2. In germline, CDR1 is SQVTM, CDR2 ANQGSEA. The CDR3 DNA is TGCAGCGTTGGACTAGCAGCCTACGAGCAGTACTTC. It translates to CSVGLAAYEQYF.

The chain employs TRBV5-4 and TRBJ2-5; TRBD1 is a possible D gene (5 bases). The CDR3 is made up of 14 amino acids. Germline V gives CDR1 SGHNT, CDR2 YYREEE (reference sequence). Between the trimmed V and J ends, which lost 3 bases and 2 bases, there was a span of 11 bases. CDR3: CASSSPGKQETQYF. CDR3 nucleotide sequence: TGTGCCAGCAGCTCACCAGGGAAGCAAGAGACCCAGTACTTC.